Presented here are 18 T cell receptor beta chains from one specimen sequenced in a study of blood T cell repertoires in COVID-19. Profiling relied on immunoSEQ multiplex PCR, and the TCRdb table lists in-frame clones only, not all of them. The sample contains under 350,000 clones, under 90% of which appear only once. Sequenced: PBMCs or T cells enriched from blood (not recorded which). The receptors were gathered from a woman in her fifties or sixties who had recovered from COVID-19.

The chain has TRBV6-5 and TRBJ1-1; D gene uncertain. This CDR3 region has 14 residues. Per germline, CDR1 MNHEY and CDR2 SVGAGI. Trimming shortened V by 11 bases and J by 1 base, and 17 bases separated the two germline ends. In nucleotides, the CDR3 is TGTGCCTCGGGAGGGCTGTTCTCGAACACTGAAGCTTTCTTT. Translation: CASGGLFSNTEAFF.

The genes are TRBV30 and TRBJ1-1, with D perhaps matching TRBD1 (6 bases). V lost 1 base and J 11 bases, leaving 8 bases between the germline ends. This CDR3 is 10 amino acids long. Germline CDR1 GTSNPN, CDR2 SVGIG (reference sequence). The CDR3 bases are TGTGCCTGGAGTGAGGGGGGGGCTTTCTTT. It translates to CAWSEGGAFF.

This clone was seen more than once but under ten times. The genes are TRBV19 and TRBJ2-7, with unresolved D. Trimming took off 11 bases at V and 3 bases at J, with 11 bases between the two ends. This CDR3 has 11 residues. Germline values: CDR1 LNHDA, CDR2 SQIVND (reference sequence). CDR3 region: CAWFRSYEQYF. The CDR3 nucleotides are TGTGCCTGGTTCAGAAGCTACGAGCAGTACTTC.

V and J are TRBV24-1 and TRBJ1-1; D unresolved. CDR1 and CDR2 from the germline V gene are KGHDR and SFDVKD. V was cut by 9 bases and J by 5 bases, with 21 bases left in between. The CDR3 covers 15 residues. CDR3 in amino acids: CATAGRGLGITEAFF. The CDR3 DNA sequence: TGTGCCACCGCCGGTCGGGGTTTGGGGATAACTGAAGCTTTCTTT.

This chain links TRBV7-2 with TRBJ1-1; no clear D gene. There are 13 residues in the CDR3. Per the germline V gene, CDR1 is SGHTA and CDR2 is FQGNSA. Trimming removed 5 bases from V and 1 base from J, with 8 bases in between. The CDR3 coding sequence is TGTGCCAGCAGCGCTATGAGGAACACTGAAGCTTTCTTT. Its translation: CASSAMRNTEAFF.

The CDR3 coding sequence is TGCGCCAGCAGCTTGGAGACAGGGTGGTATGGCTACACCTTC. Translation gives CASSLETGWYGYTF. J is TRBJ1-2 and V is TRBV5-1; 7 bases map to TRBD1. J gave up 5 bases and V 0 bases, and 4 bases lay outside the gene matches. CDR1 is SGHRS, CDR2 YFSETQ, per germline. The CDR3 totals 14 residues.

CDR3 sequence (DNA): TGTGCCACCCGGGATAGTTATTACAATGAGCAGTTCTTC. This gives the protein CATRDSYYNEQFF. The V and J genes are TRBV6-5 and TRBJ2-1, with a weak D call TRBD2 (5 bases). Trimming took 10 bases from V and 4 from J, leaving 14 bases between them. Germline V gene sequence: CDR1 MNHEY, CDR2 SVGAGI. CDR3 length: 13 amino acids.

The gene calls are TRBV12-5 and TRBJ1-2, with D maybe TRBD1 (6 bases). The length of the CDR3 is 13 residues. Trimming stripped 0 bases from V and 8 bases from J, with 10 bases between. The germline gives CDR1 LGHNT, CDR2 FRNRAP. The CDR3 DNA follows: TGTGCTAGTGGTTTGGTGTCAGGGGAGGGCTACACCTTC. Translated, it gives CASGLVSGEGYTF.

This chain uses TRBV11-2 with TRBJ2-6; D uncertain. The CDR3 runs to 14 residues. Germline-derived CDR1 and CDR2 are SGHAT and FQNNGV. Trimming shortened V by 2 bases and J by 3 bases, and 5 bases separated the two germline ends. CDR3 in amino acids: CASSLTYGANVLTF. The CDR3 DNA reads as TGTGCCAGCAGCTTAACTTATGGGGCCAACGTCCTGACTTTC.

CDR3 sequence reads: CASRDTGGAYNEQFF. The CDR3 DNA reads TGTGCCAGCAGAGATACAGGGGGCGCTTACAATGAGCAGTTCTTC. The chain joins TRBV6-5 to TRBJ2-1; the match to TRBD1 covers 9 bases. Trimming took 6 bases from V and 4 from J; bases not matched to a gene: 7. The CDR3 has 15 residues. Germline CDR1 is MNHEY and CDR2 is SVGAGI.

The chain links TRBV7-8 to TRBJ2-5, with 7 nucleotides matching TRBD1. This CDR3 comprises 12 residues. After removal of 6 bases from V and 4 bases from J, the junction contained 2 bases not matched to a gene. In germline, CDR1 is SGHVS, CDR2 FQNEAQ. The CDR3 spells CASSYRGETQYF. CDR3 DNA: TGTGCCAGCAGTTACAGGGGAGAGACCCAGTACTTC. Full variable domain (remainder filled in from reference TRBV7-8 and TRBJ2-5): GAGVSQSPRYKVAKRGQDVALRCDPISGHVSLFWYQQALGQGPEFLTYFQNEAQLDKSGLPSDRFFAERPEGSVSTLKIQRTQQEDSAVYLCASSYRGETQYFGPGTRLLVL.

The gene calls are TRBV6-5 and TRBJ1-2; 7 nucleotides line up with TRBD1. CDR1 and CDR2 from the germline V gene are MNHEY and SVGAGI. V was pared by 5 bases and J by 4 bases, with 10 bases of the junction left unmatched. The CDR3 loop spans 15 amino acids. The CDR3 DNA is TGTGCCAGCAGTCCTCAGGAGGGGGCCACCTATGGCTACACCTTC. This translates into CASSPQEGATYGYTF.

The CDR3 sequence is CASSHAGGLGEKLFF. DNA for the CDR3: TGCGCCAGCAGCCATGCAGGGGGCTTGGGAGAAAAACTGTTTTTT. The gene calls are TRBV4-1 and TRBJ1-4, with 8 positions matching TRBD1. J was trimmed by 8 bases and V by 3 bases; bases with no gene match: 8. The CDR3 spans 15 residues. The germline V gene has CDR1 MGHRA and CDR2 YSYEKL.

The chain carries TRBV4-1 and TRBJ2-3; D remains ambiguous. CDR3 size: 13 residues. With 1 base removed from V and 5 bases from J, the gap between germline ends came to 7 bases. Germline V lookup: CDR1 MGHRA, CDR2 YSYEKL. CDR3 DNA: TGCGCCAGCAGCCAAGTATCAGGAGATACGCAGTATTTT. Protein: CASSQVSGDTQYF.

The chain uses TRBV3-1 (or the pseudogene TRBV3-2) and TRBJ1-6, with 8 positions matching TRBD1. The CDR3 is 16 amino acids. With V trimmed by 2 bases and J by 1 base, 1 base remained unmatched. Germline CDR1 LGHDT, CDR2 YNNKEL (reference sequence). The CDR3 here is CASSQRTGSYNSPLHF. The CDR3 DNA reads as TGTGCCAGCAGCCAACGGACAGGGTCCTATAATTCACCCCTCCACTTT.

This clone showed up just once. V is TRBV28 and J is TRBJ2-7; possible D gene TRBD2, 6 bases. The CDR3 spans 16 residues. V dropped 7 bases and J dropped 9 bases, with 28 bases sitting between them. Germline V gives CDR1 MDHEN, CDR2 SYDVKM. The CDR3 sequence: CASILGGPGRTGVQYF. The CDR3 DNA is TGTGCCAGCATCCTCGGAGGACCGGGCCGAACGGGGGTGCAGTACTTC.

The rearrangement uses TRBV19 and TRBJ2-2, with D hard to call. The CDR3 is 16 amino acids. The germline V gene has CDR1 LNHDA and CDR2 SQIVND (reference sequence). Trimming took off 4 bases at V and 0 bases at J, with 12 bases between the two ends. This chain's CDR3 is CASSTHGSANTGELFF. CDR3 in DNA: TGTGCCAGTAGTACCCACGGGTCCGCGAACACCGGGGAGCTGTTTTTT.

The rearrangement uses TRBV6-2 or TRBV6-3 and TRBJ1-4, with D maybe TRBD1 (5 bases). The V gene's germline CDR1 is MNHEY and CDR2 SVGEGT. The CDR3 is 16 amino acids. The V gene lost 6 bases and the J gene lost 5 bases, with 19 bases spanning the gap. The CDR3 DNA sequence: TGTGCCAGCAGCCCTTACGATGTACAGGAAAATGAAAAACTGTTTTTT. This sequence encodes CASSPYDVQENEKLFF.